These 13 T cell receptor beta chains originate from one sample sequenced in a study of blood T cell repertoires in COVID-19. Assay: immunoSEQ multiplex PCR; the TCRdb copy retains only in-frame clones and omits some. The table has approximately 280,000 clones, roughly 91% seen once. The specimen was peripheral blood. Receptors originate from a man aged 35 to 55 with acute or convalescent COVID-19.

Here the CDR3 reads CASSLSAGGSAGYTF. CDR3 sequence (DNA): TGCGCCAGCAGCCTATCAGCGGGGGGCTCCGCCGGCTACACCTTC. The chain uses TRBV4-1 and TRBJ1-2, with D possibly TRBD1 on 6 matching bases. The CDR3 extends over 15 amino acids. Per the germline V gene, CDR1 is MGHRA and CDR2 is YSYEKL. Trimming took off 4 bases at V and 8 bases at J, with 20 bases between the two ends.

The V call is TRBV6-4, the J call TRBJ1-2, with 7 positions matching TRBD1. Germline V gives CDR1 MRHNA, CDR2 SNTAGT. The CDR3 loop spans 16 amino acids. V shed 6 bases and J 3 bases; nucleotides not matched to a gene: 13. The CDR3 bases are TGTGCCAGCAGCCCTTCTGGACAGGCCTTAGACTATGGCTACACCTTC. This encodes CASSPSGQALDYGYTF.

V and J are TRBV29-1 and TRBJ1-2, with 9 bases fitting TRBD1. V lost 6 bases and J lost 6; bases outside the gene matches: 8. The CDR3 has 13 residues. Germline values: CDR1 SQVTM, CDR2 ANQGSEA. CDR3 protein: CSVPTGGGHGYTF. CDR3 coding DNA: TGCAGCGTCCCGACAGGGGGAGGGCATGGCTACACCTTC.

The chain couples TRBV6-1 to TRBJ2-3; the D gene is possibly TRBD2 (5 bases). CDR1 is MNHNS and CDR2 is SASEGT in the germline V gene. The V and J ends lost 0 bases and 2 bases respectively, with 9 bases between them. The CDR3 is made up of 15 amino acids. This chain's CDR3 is CASSEAGRNTDTQYF. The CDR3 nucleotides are TGTGCCAGCAGTGAAGCGGGGAGAAACACAGATACGCAGTATTTT.

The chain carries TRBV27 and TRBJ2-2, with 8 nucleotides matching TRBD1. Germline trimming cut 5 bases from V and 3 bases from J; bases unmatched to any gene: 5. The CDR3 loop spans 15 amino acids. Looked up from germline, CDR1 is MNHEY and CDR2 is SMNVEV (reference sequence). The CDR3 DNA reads TGTGCCAGCAGTCCCCGGACAGGGTACACCGGGGAGCTGTTTTTT. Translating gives CASSPRTGYTGELFF.

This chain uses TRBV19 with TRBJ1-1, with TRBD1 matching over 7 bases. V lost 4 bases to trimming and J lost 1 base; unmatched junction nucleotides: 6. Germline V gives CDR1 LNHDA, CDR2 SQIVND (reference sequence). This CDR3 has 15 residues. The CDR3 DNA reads TGTGCCAGTAGTAAGGAGGGGGCGCGGAACACTGAAGCTTTCTTT. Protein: CASSKEGARNTEAFF.

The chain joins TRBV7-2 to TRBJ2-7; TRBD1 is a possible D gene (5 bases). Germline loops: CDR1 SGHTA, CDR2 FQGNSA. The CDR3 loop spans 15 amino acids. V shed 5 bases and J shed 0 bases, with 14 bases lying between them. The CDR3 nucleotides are TGTGCCAGCAGCCTCACCGTTGGGGCCTCCTACGAGCAGTACTTC. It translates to CASSLTVGASYEQYF.

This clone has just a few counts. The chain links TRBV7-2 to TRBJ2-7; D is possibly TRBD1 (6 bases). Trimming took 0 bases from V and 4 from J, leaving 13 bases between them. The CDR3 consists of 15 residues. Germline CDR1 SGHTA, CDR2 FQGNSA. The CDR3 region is CASSLAQGSWYEQYF. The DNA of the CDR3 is TGTGCCAGCAGCTTAGCGCAGGGGTCGTGGTACGAGCAGTACTTC.

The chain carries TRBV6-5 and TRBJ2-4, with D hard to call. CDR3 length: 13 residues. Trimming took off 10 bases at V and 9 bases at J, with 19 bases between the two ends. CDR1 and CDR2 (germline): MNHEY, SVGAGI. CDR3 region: CATSERSPGIQYF. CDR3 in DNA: TGTGCCACCTCCGAGAGGAGCCCGGGCATTCAGTACTTC.

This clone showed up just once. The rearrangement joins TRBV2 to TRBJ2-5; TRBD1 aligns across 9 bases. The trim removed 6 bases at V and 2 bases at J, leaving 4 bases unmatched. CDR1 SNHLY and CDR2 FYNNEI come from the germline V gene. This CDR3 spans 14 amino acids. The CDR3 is CASRPDRGQETQYF. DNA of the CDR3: TGTGCCAGCAGACCAGACAGGGGGCAAGAGACCCAGTACTTC. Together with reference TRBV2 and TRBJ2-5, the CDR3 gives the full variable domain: EPEVTQTPSHQVTQMGQEVILRCVPISNHLYFYWYRQILGQKVEFLVSFYNNEISEKSEIFDDQFSVERPDGSNFTLKIRSTKLEDSAMYFCASRPDRGQETQYFGPGTRLLVL.

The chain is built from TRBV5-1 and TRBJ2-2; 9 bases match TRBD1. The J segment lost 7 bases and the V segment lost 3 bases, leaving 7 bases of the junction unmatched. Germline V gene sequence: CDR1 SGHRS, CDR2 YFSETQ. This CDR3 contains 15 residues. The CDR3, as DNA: TGCGCCAGCAGCTGGACAGGGGCGTCCGGCGGGGAGCTGTTTTTT. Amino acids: CASSWTGASGGELFF.

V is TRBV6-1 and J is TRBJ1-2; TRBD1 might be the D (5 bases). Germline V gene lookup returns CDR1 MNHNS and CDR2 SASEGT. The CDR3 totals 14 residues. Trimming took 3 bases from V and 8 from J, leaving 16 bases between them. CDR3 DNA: TGTGCCAGCAGTGACAATAGGGGCTCTGGGGGCTACACCTTC. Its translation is CASSDNRGSGGYTF.

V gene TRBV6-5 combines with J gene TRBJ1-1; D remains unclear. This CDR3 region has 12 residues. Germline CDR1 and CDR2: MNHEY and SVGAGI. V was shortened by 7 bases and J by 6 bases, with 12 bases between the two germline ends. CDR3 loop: CASTRVLAEAFF. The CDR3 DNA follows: TGTGCCAGCACGAGGGTCCTAGCTGAAGCTTTCTTT.